This TCR beta chain derives from a study of blood T cell repertoires in COVID-19. CDR1 and CDR2 from the germline V gene are SGHRS and YFSETQ. The CDR3 is made up of 16 amino acids. Between the trimmed V and J ends, which lost 6 bases and 0 bases, there was a span of 18 bases. Per the original methods: Researchers report that nucleated cell counts were estimated from reference gene primer amplification. Using immunoSEQ multiplex PCR, the repertoire was profiled, and TCRdb retains in-frame clones only, with some absent. The D gene and trimming were derived from the DNA, and the V and J assignments and clone size from that table. The repertoire holds roughly 52,000 clones, with roughly 87% as singletons.

The sequenced sample was peripheral blood. The chain joins TRBV5-1 to TRBJ2-5; a possible D gene is TRBD2 (6 bases). This sequence originates from a man aged 35-49 years with COVID-19, enrolled during active disease. CDR3: CASKGGAGTYQETQYF. The CDR3 region has the DNA TGCGCCAGCAAAGGCGGGGCGGGTACCTACCAAGAGACCCAGTACTTC.